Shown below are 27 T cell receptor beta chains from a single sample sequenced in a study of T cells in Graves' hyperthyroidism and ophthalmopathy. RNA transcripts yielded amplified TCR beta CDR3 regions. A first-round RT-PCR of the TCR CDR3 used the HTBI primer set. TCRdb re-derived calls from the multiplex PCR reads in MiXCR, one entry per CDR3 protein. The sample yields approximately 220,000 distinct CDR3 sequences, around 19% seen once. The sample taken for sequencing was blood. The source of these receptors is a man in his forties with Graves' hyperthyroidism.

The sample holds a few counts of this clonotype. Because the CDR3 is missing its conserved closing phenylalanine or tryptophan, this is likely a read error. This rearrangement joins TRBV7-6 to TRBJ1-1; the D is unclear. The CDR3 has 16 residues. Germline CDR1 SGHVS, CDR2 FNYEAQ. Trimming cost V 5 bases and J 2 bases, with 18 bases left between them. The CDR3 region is CASSPHRAEPNTEAFL. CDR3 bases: TGTGCCAGCAGCCCACACCGCGCAGAACCTAACACTGAAGCTTTCCTT.

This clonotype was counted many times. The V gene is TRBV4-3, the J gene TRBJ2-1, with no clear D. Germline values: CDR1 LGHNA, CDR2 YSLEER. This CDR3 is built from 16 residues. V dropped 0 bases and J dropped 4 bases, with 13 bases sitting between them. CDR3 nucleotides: TGCGCCAGCAGCCAAGATTCGACATGGCAGTACAATGAGCAGTTCTTC. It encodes CASSQDSTWQYNEQFF.

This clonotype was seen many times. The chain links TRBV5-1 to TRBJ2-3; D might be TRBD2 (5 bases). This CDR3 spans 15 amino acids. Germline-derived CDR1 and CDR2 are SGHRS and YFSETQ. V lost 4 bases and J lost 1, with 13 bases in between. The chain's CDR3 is CASSPSGWGTDTQYF. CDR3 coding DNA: TGCGCCAGCAGCCCGTCGGGGTGGGGCACAGATACGCAGTATTTT.

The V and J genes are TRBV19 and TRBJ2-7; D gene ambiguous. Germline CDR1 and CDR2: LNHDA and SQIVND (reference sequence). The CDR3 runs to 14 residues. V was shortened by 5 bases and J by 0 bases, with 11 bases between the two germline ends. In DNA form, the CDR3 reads TGTGCCAGTAGTGGTGACCCCGGCTCCTACGAGCAGTACTTC. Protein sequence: CASSGDPGSYEQYF.

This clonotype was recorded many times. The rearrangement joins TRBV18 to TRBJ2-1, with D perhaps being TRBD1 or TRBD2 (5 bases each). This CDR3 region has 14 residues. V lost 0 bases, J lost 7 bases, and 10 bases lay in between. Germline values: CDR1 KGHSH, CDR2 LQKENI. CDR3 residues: CASSPPAGRNEQFF. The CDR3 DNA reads TGTGCCAGCTCACCACCGGCAGGGAGAAATGAGCAGTTCTTC.

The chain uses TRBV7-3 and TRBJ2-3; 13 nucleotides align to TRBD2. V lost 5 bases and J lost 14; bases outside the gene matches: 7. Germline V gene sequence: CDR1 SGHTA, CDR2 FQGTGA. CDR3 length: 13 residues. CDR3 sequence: CASSRLAGGRMYF. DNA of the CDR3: TGTGCCAGCAGCCGACTAGCGGGGGGCCGTATGTATTTT.

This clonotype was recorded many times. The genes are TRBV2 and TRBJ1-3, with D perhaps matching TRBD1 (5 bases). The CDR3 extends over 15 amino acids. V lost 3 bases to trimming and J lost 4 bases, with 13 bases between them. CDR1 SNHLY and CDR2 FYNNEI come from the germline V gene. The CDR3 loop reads CASSEQGALGNTIYF. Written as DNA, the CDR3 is TGTGCCAGCAGTGAGCAAGGGGCGTTAGGAAACACCATATATTTT.

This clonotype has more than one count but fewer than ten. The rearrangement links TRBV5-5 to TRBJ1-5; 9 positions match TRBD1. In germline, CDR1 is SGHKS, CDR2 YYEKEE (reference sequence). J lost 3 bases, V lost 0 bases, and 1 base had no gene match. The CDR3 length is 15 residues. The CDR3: CASSLGDRANQPQHF. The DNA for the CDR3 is TGTGCCAGCAGCTTGGGGGACAGGGCCAATCAGCCCCAGCATTTT.

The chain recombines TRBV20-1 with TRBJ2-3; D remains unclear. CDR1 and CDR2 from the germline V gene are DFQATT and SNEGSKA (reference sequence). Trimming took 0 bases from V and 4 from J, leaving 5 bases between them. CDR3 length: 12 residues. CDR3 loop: CSARDVADTQYF. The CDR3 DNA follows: TGCAGTGCTAGAGATGTGGCAGATACGCAGTATTTT.

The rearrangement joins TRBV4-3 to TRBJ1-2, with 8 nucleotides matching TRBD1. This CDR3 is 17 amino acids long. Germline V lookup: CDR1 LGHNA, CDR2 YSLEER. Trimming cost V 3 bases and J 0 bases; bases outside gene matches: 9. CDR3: CASSHVSTGGPNYGYTF. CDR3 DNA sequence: TGCGCCAGCAGCCACGTGTCTACAGGGGGTCCTAACTATGGCTACACCTTC.

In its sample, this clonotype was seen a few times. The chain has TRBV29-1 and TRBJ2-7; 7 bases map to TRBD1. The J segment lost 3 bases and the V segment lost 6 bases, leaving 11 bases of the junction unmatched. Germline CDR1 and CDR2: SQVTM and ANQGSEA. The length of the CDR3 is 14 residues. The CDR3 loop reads CSVYRQGTDYEQYF. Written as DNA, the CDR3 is TGCAGCGTATACAGACAGGGCACGGACTACGAGCAGTACTTC.

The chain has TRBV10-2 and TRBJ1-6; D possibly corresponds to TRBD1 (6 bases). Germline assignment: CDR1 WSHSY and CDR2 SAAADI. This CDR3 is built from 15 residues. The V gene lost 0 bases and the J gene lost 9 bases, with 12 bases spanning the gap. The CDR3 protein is CASSESGRGRSPLHF. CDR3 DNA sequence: TGCGCCAGCAGTGAGTCTGGCAGGGGTCGTTCACCCCTCCACTTT.

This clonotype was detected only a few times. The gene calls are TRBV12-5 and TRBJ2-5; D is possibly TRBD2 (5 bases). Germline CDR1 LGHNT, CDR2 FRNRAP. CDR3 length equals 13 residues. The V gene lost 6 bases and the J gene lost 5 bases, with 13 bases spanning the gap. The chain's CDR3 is CASGTWEQETQYF. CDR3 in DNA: TGTGCTAGTGGAACGTGGGAGCAGGAGACCCAGTACTTC. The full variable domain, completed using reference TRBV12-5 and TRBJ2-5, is DARVTQTPRHKVTEMGQEVTMRCQPILGHNTVFWYRQTMMQGLELLAYFRNRAPLDDSGMPKDRFSAEMPDATLATLKIQPSEPRDSAVYFCASGTWEQETQYFGPGTRLLVL.

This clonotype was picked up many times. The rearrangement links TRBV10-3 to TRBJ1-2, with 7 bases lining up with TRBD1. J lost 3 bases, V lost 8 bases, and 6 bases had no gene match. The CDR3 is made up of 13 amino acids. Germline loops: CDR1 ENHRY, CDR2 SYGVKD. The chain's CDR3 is CAIGQENYYGYTF. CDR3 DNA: TGTGCCATCGGACAGGAGAATTACTATGGCTACACCTTC.

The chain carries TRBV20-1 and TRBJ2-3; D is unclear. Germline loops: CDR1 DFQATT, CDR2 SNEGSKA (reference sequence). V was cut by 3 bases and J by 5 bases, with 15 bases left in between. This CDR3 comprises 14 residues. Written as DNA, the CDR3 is TGCAGTGCTAGTCCCCCCACTGTCGGAGATACGCAGTATTTT. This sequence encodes CSASPPTVGDTQYF.

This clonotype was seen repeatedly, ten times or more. Here the CDR3 DNA reads TGTGCCAGCAGCCAAATGTCTTACGGAAACACCATATATTTT. Protein product: CASSQMSYGNTIYF. The rearrangement uses TRBV3-1 and TRBJ1-3; D is undetermined. The CDR3 loop spans 14 amino acids. Trimming left V 2 bases short and J 4 bases short, with 9 bases between. Germline V gene data show CDR1 as LGHDT and CDR2 as YNNKEL (reference sequence).

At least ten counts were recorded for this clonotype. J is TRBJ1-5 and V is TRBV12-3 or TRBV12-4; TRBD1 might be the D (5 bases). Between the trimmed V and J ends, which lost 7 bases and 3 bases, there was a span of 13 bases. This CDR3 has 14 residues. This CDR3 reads CASKVAGLNQPQHF. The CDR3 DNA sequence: TGTGCCAGCAAGGTGGCAGGGCTCAATCAGCCCCAGCATTTT.

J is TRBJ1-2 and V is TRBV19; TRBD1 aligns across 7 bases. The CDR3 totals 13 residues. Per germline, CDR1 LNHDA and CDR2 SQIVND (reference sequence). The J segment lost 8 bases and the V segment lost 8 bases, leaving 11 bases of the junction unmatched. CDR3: CASSSLGGYGYTF. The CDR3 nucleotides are TGTGCCAGTTCAAGTCTAGGGGGCTACGGCTACACCTTC.

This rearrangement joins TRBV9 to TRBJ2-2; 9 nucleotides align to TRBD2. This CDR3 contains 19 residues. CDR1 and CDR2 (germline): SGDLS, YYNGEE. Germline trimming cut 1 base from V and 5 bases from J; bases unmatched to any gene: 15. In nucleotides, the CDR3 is TGTGCCAGCAGCGTATCGATCGGCGGGGCCGCGGGGGGGACCGGGGAGCTGTTTTTT. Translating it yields CASSVSIGGAAGGTGELFF.

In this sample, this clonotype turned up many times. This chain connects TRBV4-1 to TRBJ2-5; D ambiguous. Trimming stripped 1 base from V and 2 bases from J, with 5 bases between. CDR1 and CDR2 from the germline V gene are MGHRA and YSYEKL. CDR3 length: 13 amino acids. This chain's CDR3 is CASSQAKQETQYF. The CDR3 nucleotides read TGCGCCAGCAGCCAAGCGAAGCAAGAGACCCAGTACTTC.

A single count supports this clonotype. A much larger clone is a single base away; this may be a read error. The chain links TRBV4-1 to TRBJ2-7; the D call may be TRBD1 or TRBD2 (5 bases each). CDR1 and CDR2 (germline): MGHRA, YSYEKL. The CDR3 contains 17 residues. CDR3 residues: CTSSLLLSRGARYEQYF. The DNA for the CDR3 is TGCACCAGCAGCCTCCTTTTATCAAGGGGAGCTCGTTACGAGCAGTACTTC.

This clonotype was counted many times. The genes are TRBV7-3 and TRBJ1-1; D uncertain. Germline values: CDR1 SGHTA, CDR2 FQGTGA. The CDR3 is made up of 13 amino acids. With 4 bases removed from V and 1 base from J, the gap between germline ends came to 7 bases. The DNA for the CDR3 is TGTGCCAGCAGCTGGTCGCAGAACACTGAAGCTTTCTTT. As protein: CASSWSQNTEAFF.

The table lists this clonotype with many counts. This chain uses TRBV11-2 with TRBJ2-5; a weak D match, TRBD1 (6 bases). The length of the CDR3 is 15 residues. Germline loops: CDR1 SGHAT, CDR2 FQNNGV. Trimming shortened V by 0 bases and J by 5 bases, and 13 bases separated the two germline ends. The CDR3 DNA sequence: TGTGCCAGCAGCTTAGAACACAGGGCCGGGGAGACCCAGTACTTC. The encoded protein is CASSLEHRAGETQYF.

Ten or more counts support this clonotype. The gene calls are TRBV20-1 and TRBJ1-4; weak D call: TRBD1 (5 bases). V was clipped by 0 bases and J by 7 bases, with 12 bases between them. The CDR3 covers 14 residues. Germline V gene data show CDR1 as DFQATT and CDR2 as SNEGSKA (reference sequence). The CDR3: CSARDRSGTEKLFF. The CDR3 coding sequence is TGCAGTGCTAGAGATAGGTCAGGGACTGAAAAACTGTTTTTT.

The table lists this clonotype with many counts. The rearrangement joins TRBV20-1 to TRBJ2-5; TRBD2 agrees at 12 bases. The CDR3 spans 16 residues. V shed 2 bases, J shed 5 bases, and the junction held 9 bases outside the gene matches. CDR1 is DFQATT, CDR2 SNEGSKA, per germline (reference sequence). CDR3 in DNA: TGCAGTGCTAGATTCCCTCTAGCGGGGGGGCCCGAGACCCAGTACTTC. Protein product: CSARFPLAGGPETQYF.

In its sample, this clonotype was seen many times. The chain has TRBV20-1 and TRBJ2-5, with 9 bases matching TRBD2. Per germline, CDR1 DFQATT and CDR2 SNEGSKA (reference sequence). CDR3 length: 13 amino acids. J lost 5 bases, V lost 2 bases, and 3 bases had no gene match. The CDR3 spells CSARIAGVETQYF. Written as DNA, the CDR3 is TGCAGTGCTAGAATAGCGGGGGTGGAGACCCAGTACTTC.

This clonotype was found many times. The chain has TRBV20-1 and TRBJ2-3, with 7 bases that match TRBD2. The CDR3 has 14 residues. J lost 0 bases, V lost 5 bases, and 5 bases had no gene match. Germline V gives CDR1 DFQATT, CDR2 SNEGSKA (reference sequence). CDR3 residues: CSARPGGSTDTQYF. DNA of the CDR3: TGCAGTGCTCGGCCCGGGGGGAGCACAGATACGCAGTATTTT.